This TCR beta chain was recorded in a study of CD8 T cells in ankylosing spondylitis. Study conclusions and caveats: Disease-linked clones reportedly concentrated significantly in matched ankylosing spondylitis synovial fluid. A TCR beta motif made of roughly eight highly homologous variants seemed typical of ankylosing spondylitis blood.

TCRdb used MiXCR to reprocess the 5' RACE reads, holding one entry per CDR3 protein. The repertoire includes about 240,000 distinct CDR3 sequences, about 24% of them detected once, and roughly 0.6% sits in the top ten. As to this clonotype: Its matching antigen is unknown.

There are 13 residues in the CDR3. The V end lost 8 bases, the J end lost 3 bases, and 14 bases lay between the germline ends. Sequencing was done on a sample of blood, either unsorted or a sorted T cell fraction (not recorded which). The chain recombines TRBV12-3 or TRBV12-4 with TRBJ2-7, with a weak D call TRBD1 (6 bases). The sequence derives from a male donor with ankylosing spondylitis or in good health (not recorded which). Here the CDR3 DNA reads TGTGCCAGCGCTCCGGGACACGTCTACGAGCAGTACTTC. Translating it yields CASAPGHVYEQYF.